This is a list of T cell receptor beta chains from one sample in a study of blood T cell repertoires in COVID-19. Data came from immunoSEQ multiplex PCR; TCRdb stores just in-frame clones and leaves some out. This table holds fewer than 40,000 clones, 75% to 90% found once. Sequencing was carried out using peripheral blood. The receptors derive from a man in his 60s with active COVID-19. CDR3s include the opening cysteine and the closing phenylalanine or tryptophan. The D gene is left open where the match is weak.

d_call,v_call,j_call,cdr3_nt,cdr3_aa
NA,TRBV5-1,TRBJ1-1,TGCGCCAGCAGCTTTCAAGGGGTTCAGGGCTCTGAAGCTTTCTTT,CASSFQGVQGSEAFF
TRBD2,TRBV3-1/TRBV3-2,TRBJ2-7,TGTGCCAGCAGCCCACTAGCGGGAGGGGTCTACGAGCAGTACTTC,CASSPLAGGVYEQYF
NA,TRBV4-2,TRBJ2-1,TGTGCCAGCAGCCGGGAGGACCGGAGCTCCTACAATGAGCAGTTCTTC,CASSREDRSSYNEQFF
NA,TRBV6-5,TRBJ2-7,TGTGCCAGCAGTAACGGACAGGAGCAGTACTTC,CASSNGQEQYF
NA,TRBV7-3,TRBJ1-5,TGTGCCAGCAGCTTCGCCACCGACAGTGCCCAGCATTTT,CASSFATDSAQHF
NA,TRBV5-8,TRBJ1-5,TGTGCCAGCAGCCTCGGGACTCATAGCAATCAGCCCCAGCATTTT,CASSLGTHSNQPQHF
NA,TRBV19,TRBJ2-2,TGTGCCAGTAGTATAGGGCCCGGGGAGCTGTTTTTT,CASSIGPGELFF
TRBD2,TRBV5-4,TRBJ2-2,TGTGCCAGCAGCTCCGGGACTAGAGGCACCGGGGAGCTGTTTTTT,CASSSGTRGTGELFF
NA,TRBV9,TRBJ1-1,TGTGCCAGCAGCGCGACAGGGAACACTGAAGCTTTCTTT,CASSATGNTEAFF
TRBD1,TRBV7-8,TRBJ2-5,TGTGCCAGCAGCTTTAACGGACAGGTCCAAGAGACCCAGTACTTC,CASSFNGQVQETQYF
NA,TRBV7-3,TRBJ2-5,TGTGCCAGCAGCTTAGGACCCTTGTTGGGAGGCCAAGAGACCCAGTACTTC,CASSLGPLLGGQETQYF
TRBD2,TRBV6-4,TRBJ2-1,TGTGCCAGCAGGGAGAGGACTAGCGGGAAATACAATGAGCAGTTCTTC,CASRERTSGKYNEQFF
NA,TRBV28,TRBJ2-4,TGTGCCAGCAGTTTGACTAGAGCAGGGACCAAAAACATTCAGTACTTC,CASSLTRAGTKNIQYF